This T cell receptor (beta chain) was retrieved from a study of T cells in Graves' hyperthyroidism and ophthalmopathy. Each ophthalmopathy patient scored at least 3 on the Clinical Activity Score and at least 4 on NOSPECS grade, with duration under 3 months. Orbital computed tomography and thyroid ultrasound, together with serum TRAb and thyroxine and clinical symptoms, were used for diagnoses. Study-level points and caveats: The majority of expanded thyroid clonotypes above 0.001 also appeared in blood.

The source material, RNA transcripts, was used to amplify TCR beta CDR3 regions. TCR CDR3 regions were first amplified by RT-PCR with HTBI primers. TCRdb itself ran the multiplex PCR reads through MiXCR, one entry per CDR3 protein. The repertoire holds 310,000 or so distinct CDR3 sequences, with 17% as singletons. Comment on this clonotype: Its antigen is undetermined.

The CDR3 contains 13 residues. Germline V lookup: CDR1 SGHNT, CDR2 YYREEE (reference sequence). V was cut by 4 bases and J by 3 bases, with 8 bases left in between. The receptor comes from a woman between 55 and 75 years old with Graves' ophthalmopathy. The sample consisted of blood. The chain uses TRBV5-4 and TRBJ1-5; no clear D. The DNA for the CDR3 is TGTGCCAGCAGCACCAACAACAATCAGCCCCAGCATTTT. Translation: CASSTNNNQPQHF.